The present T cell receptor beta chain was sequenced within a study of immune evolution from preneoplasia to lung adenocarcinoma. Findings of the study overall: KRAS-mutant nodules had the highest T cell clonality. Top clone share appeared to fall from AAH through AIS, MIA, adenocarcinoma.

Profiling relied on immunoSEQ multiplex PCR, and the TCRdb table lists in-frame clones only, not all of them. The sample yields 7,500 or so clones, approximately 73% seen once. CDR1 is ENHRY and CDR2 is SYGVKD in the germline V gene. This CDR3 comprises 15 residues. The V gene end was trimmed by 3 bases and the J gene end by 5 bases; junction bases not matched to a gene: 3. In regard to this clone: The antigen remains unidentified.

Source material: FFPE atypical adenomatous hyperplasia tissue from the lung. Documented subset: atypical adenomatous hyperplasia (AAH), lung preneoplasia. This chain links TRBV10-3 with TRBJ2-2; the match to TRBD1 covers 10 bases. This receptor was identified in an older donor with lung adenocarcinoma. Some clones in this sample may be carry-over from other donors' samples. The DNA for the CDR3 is TGTGCCATCAGTGAAGGGACAGGGGAGACCGGGGAGCTGTTTTTT. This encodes CAISEGTGETGELFF.